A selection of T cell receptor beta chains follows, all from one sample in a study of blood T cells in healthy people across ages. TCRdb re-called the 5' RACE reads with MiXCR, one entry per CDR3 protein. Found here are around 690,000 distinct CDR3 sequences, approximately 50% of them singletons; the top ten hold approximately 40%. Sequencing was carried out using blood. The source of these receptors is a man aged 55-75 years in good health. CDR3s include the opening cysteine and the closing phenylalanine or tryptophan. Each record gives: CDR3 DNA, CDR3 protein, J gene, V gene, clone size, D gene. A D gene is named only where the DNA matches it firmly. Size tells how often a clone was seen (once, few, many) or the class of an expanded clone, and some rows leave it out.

DNA: TGTGCCAGCAGTTTGCACCTTAGCACAGATACGCAGTATTTT; CDR3: CASSLHLSTDTQYF; J: TRBJ2-3; V: TRBV27; size: once; D: NA
DNA: TGCGCCAGCAGCCCAGAACTAAGCTCCTATAATTCACCCCTCCACTTT; CDR3: CASSPELSSYNSPLHF; J: TRBJ1-6; V: TRBV5-1; size: few; D: NA
DNA: TGCAGTGCCCGCCCCGCTAGCGGGGGCCAAGAGACCCAGTACTTC; CDR3: CSARPASGGQETQYF; J: TRBJ2-5; V: TRBV20-1; size: few; D: TRBD2
DNA: TGCAGTGCTAGAGCCATTGGGGGTGGCGAGCAGTACTTC; CDR3: CSARAIGGGEQYF; J: TRBJ2-7; V: TRBV20-1; size: few; D: NA
DNA: TGCAGTGCTACAAACAGGGAGGATTCACCCCTCCACTTT; CDR3: CSATNREDSPLHF; J: TRBJ1-6; V: TRBV20-1; size: NA; D: NA
DNA: TGTGCCAGCAGGGCTCTGGATGAGCAGTTCTTC; CDR3: CASRALDEQFF; J: TRBJ2-1; V: TRBV6-2/TRBV6-3; size: NA; D: NA
DNA: TGTGCCAGCAAGAGGGGAGAGAGCTCTGGGGCCAACGTCCTGACTTTC; CDR3: CASKRGESSGANVLTF; J: TRBJ2-6; V: TRBV27; size: NA; D: NA
DNA: TGCAGTGCTAGTACTAGCTCAGATACGCAGTATTTT; CDR3: CSASTSSDTQYF; J: TRBJ2-3; V: TRBV20-1; size: NA; D: NA
DNA: TGTGCCAGCAGCTCACAGGGGCAGGGTGAAAAACTGTTTTTT; CDR3: CASSSQGQGEKLFF; J: TRBJ1-4; V: TRBV7-2; size: NA; D: TRBD1
DNA: TGTGCCAGCAGCTGGGGACAGGTTTCGGGCGACCGTGAAGCTTTCTTT; CDR3: CASSWGQVSGDREAFF; J: TRBJ1-1; V: TRBV7-9; size: NA; D: TRBD1
DNA: TGTGCCAGCAGCTCTTCCGCGGGCACATCGAACACCGGGGAGCTGTTTTTT; CDR3: CASSSSAGTSNTGELFF; J: TRBJ2-2; V: TRBV7-6; size: NA; D: NA
DNA: TGCGCCAGCAGTGGGACAGGGCGTTATAATTCACCCCTCCACTTT; CDR3: CASSGTGRYNSPLHF; J: TRBJ1-6; V: TRBV10-2; size: NA; D: TRBD1
DNA: TGTGCCAGCAGCCGGGTATACAATGAGCAGTTCTTC; CDR3: CASSRVYNEQFF; J: TRBJ2-1; V: TRBV6-1; size: NA; D: NA